These 22 T cell receptor beta chains were all obtained from the same sample, sequenced in a study of T cell repertoires in cytomegalovirus infection. TCRdb re-analysed the reads in MiXCR, keeping a single row per CDR3 protein. The top ten clones hold around 3.1% of a sample with fewer than 200,000 distinct CDR3 sequences, about 21% of them seen once. Material for sequencing was PBMCs. These TCRs come from a human donor in good health (CMV status not recorded). Some clones in this sample may be carry-over from other donors' samples.

This rearrangement joins TRBV19 to TRBJ2-7, with 9 bases that match TRBD2. V gave up 7 bases and J gave up 3 bases; unmatched junction bases: 10. Germline V gene data show CDR1 as LNHDA and CDR2 as SQIVND (reference sequence). The CDR3 has 15 amino acids. The CDR3 DNA follows: TGTGCCAGTACCTTAAAGAGCGGGGGGTTCTACGAGCAGTACTTC. Its translation is CASTLKSGGFYEQYF.

This clonotype appeared many times. The gene calls are TRBV4-3 and TRBJ2-3, with TRBD2 matching 8 bases. Losses at the gene ends were 4 bases for V and 2 bases for J; bases not matched to a gene: 5. CDR3 length: 15 amino acids. From germline, CDR1 is LGHNA and CDR2 YSLEER. The CDR3 DNA follows: TGCGCCAGCAGCCGTCGAGCGGGAGTCACAGATACGCAGTATTTT. This translates into CASSRRAGVTDTQYF.

This clonotype appeared a few times. CDR3 region: CASTGTSAGANVLTF. The CDR3 DNA sequence: TGTGCCAGTACCGGGACTAGCGCTGGGGCCAACGTCCTGACTTTC. This chain connects TRBV19 to TRBJ2-6; TRBD2 matches 10 bases. Trimming removed 7 bases from V and 2 bases from J; junction bases left unmatched: 2. Germline-derived CDR1 and CDR2 are LNHDA and SQIVND (reference sequence). CDR3 size: 15 residues. The full variable domain, completed using reference TRBV19 and TRBJ2-6, is DGGITQSPKYLFRKEGQNVTLSCEQNLNHDAMYWYRQDPGQGLRLIYYSQIVNDFQKGDIAEGYSVSREKKESFPLTVTSAQKNPTAFYLCASTGTSAGANVLTFGAGSRLTVL.

This clonotype was detected many times. The chain combines TRBV7-2 with TRBJ2-1; perhaps D is TRBD1 or TRBD2 (7 bases each). The CDR3 totals 15 residues. Germline CDR1 and CDR2: SGHTA and FQGNSA. The ends were cut back, 4 bases at V and 6 bases at J, with 16 bases in the middle. In DNA, the CDR3 is TGTGCCAGCAGCTGGACGGGGAGGGGGCGCAATGAGCAGTTCTTC. Its translation: CASSWTGRGRNEQFF.

This clonotype was picked up many times. V is TRBV7-8 and J is TRBJ2-2; no definite D call. The CDR3 loop spans 16 amino acids. Trimming pared 11 bases from V and 3 bases from J, leaving 22 bases between. Germline-derived CDR1 and CDR2 are SGHVS and FQNEAQ. The CDR3 reads CASVGRPKTDTGELFF. The CDR3 nucleotides read TGTGCCTCAGTGGGCAGGCCTAAGACGGACACCGGGGAGCTGTTTTTT.

This clonotype was recorded many times. The chain uses TRBV7-8 and TRBJ1-6; D is perhaps TRBD1 (6 bases). Germline V gene data show CDR1 as SGHVS and CDR2 as FQNEAQ. V was shortened by 2 bases and J by 7 bases, with 15 bases between the two germline ends. CDR3 length: 16 amino acids. In DNA form, the CDR3 reads TGTGCCAGCAGCTTACCAGGGGCCGGACCCAATTCACCCCTCCACTTT. Residues: CASSLPGAGPNSPLHF.

This chain connects TRBV28 to TRBJ1-2; 8 nucleotides match TRBD1. Germline V gives CDR1 MDHEN, CDR2 SYDVKM. The junction had 16 bases not matched to a gene; V was cut back by 4 bases and J by 6 bases. The CDR3 loop spans 17 amino acids. The CDR3: CASSSAGAGGTPDGYTF. Written as DNA, the CDR3 is TGTGCCAGCAGTTCCGCCGGGGCAGGGGGCACCCCCGATGGCTACACCTTC.

This clonotype was seen more than once but under ten times. V and J are TRBV4-1 and TRBJ2-2; TRBD2 aligns across 8 bases. V shed 0 bases and J 5 bases; nucleotides not matched to a gene: 5. The germline V gene encodes CDR1 MGHRA and CDR2 YSYEKL. The CDR3 has 16 residues. The CDR3 nucleotides read TGCGCCAGCAGCCAAGATAGCGGGACTAAAACCGGGGAGCTGTTTTTT. It specifies CASSQDSGTKTGELFF.

This chain uses TRBV23-1 with TRBJ1-4, with D unclear. Being an ORF, TRBV23-1 has a function that is uncertain. V lost 10 bases and J lost 4, with 16 bases in between. The CDR3 runs 14 residues. The CDR3, as DNA: TGCGCCATCTACCTTGGGCAGCATAATGAAAAACTGTTTTTT. This codes for CAIYLGQHNEKLFF.

The genes are TRBV2 and TRBJ2-1; no clear D. With 4 bases removed from V and 0 bases from J, the gap between germline ends came to 10 bases. Germline V gives CDR1 SNHLY, CDR2 FYNNEI. The CDR3 consists of 15 residues. The CDR3 loop is CASSVGTSSYNEQFF. Here the CDR3 DNA reads TGTGCCAGCAGTGTTGGCACGAGCTCCTACAATGAGCAGTTCTTC.

This clonotype was detected a few times. V usage is TRBV7-9 and J usage is TRBJ2-7; 8 positions match TRBD1. V gave up 1 base and J gave up 0 bases; unmatched junction bases: 2. Germline V CDR1 and CDR2: SEHNR, FQNEAQ (reference sequence). The CDR3 consists of 15 residues. The CDR3 spells CASSLDGQGSYEQYF. As DNA, the CDR3 is TGTGCCAGCAGCTTAGATGGACAGGGCTCCTACGAGCAGTACTTC.

This clonotype has just a few counts. The CDR3 end shows no conserved phenylalanine or tryptophan, and so a read error is likely. No DNA is shown, since the ends of the CDR3 on it are uncertain; the CDR3 is the one TCRdb lists. J is TRBJ2-1 and V is TRBV9; the table's D call TRBD1 went unverified against the DNA. The germline V gene encodes CDR1 SGDLS and CDR2 YYNGEE. The CDR3 has 11 residues if both end residues are counted. The CDR3 loop is CASAVGTSPPI.

This clonotype was detected many times. The chain links TRBV10-3 to TRBJ2-7, with 8 positions matching TRBD2. This CDR3 has 14 amino acids. V shed 4 bases and J 4 bases; nucleotides not matched to a gene: 6. CDR1 is ENHRY, CDR2 SYGVKD, per germline. The chain's CDR3 is CAISVTSVAYEQYF. The CDR3, as DNA: TGTGCCATCAGTGTGACTAGCGTAGCGTACGAGCAGTACTTC.

V usage is TRBV6-5 and J usage is TRBJ2-3; D may be TRBD2 (5 bases). In germline, CDR1 is MNHEY, CDR2 SVGAGI. The CDR3 is 16 residues long. Trimming pared 0 bases from V and 0 bases from J, leaving 10 bases between. The CDR3 protein is CASSYSFTGSTDTQYF. In nucleotides, the CDR3 is TGTGCCAGCAGTTACTCCTTTACGGGGAGCACAGATACGCAGTATTTT.

The chain links TRBV20-1 to TRBJ1-1; TRBD1 is a possible D gene (6 bases). Germline loops: CDR1 DFQATT, CDR2 SNEGSKA (reference sequence). The length of the CDR3 is 10 residues. Trimming took 6 bases from V and 7 from J, leaving 9 bases between them. The CDR3 sequence: CSAGQLEAFF. Written as DNA, the CDR3 is TGCAGTGCAGGACAGCTTGAAGCTTTCTTT.

This clonotype was detected many times. J is TRBJ1-1 and V is TRBV7-3; no clear D. The CDR3 contains 13 residues. V gave up 8 bases and J gave up 2 bases, with 12 bases separating them. CDR1 and CDR2 (germline): SGHTA, FQGTGA. DNA for the CDR3: TGTGCCAGCGGTCCTACAGTAAACACTGAAGCTTTCTTT. Translated, it gives CASGPTVNTEAFF.

In the case of this clonotype: Being one base from a much bigger clone, this may be a read error. The rearrangement uses TRBV5-1 and TRBJ2-1; 11 nucleotides line up with TRBD2. The CDR3 runs 15 residues. In germline, CDR1 is SGHRS, CDR2 YFSETQ. CDR3 in amino acids: CASTTLAGGYNEQSF. The CDR3 coding sequence is TGCGCCAGCACGACCCTAGCGGGAGGCTACAATGAGCAGTCCTTC.

This clonotype was picked up one time. This rearrangement joins TRBV4-3 to TRBJ1-5, with 7 bases lining up with TRBD1. From germline, CDR1 is LGHNA and CDR2 YSLEER. After removal of 1 base from V and 7 bases from J, the junction contained 7 bases not matched to a gene. This CDR3 is built from 15 residues. This CDR3 reads CASSQGRTGDQPQHF. The CDR3 DNA reads TGCGCCAGCAGCCAAGGCCGGACAGGAGACCAGCCCCAGCATTTT.

In this sample, this clonotype turned up a few times. The gene calls are TRBV6-5 and TRBJ2-1, with D maybe TRBD1 (5 bases). CDR1 and CDR2 (germline): MNHEY, SVGAGI. There are 14 residues in the CDR3. The V end was cut by 5 bases, the J end by 3 bases, with 11 bases between. The CDR3 loop reads CASSEGAIYNEQFF. The CDR3 region has the DNA TGTGCCAGCAGTGAAGGGGCCATCTACAATGAGCAGTTCTTC.

Here the CDR3 DNA reads TGCAGTGCTAGAGCCCCGGACCAGTACAATGAGCAGTTCTTC. Its translation: CSARAPDQYNEQFF. The V and J genes are TRBV20-1 and TRBJ2-1, with no clear D. The germline CDR1 and CDR2 sequences are DFQATT and SNEGSKA (reference sequence). Deletions cut 1 base from V and 4 bases from J, with 11 bases between. This CDR3 has 14 residues.

Details on this clonotype: With a much larger clone just one base away, this may be a read error. V and J are TRBV6-2 or TRBV6-3 and TRBJ1-5, with D tentatively TRBD1 (6 bases). V dropped 6 bases and J dropped 6 bases, with 12 bases sitting between them. Germline lookup yields CDR1 MNHEY and CDR2 SVGEGT. The length of the CDR3 is 13 residues. Here the CDR3 DNA reads TGTGCCAGCAGAATAGGGGGAAGTCAGCCCCAGCATTTT. Residues: CASRIGGSQPQHF.

V usage is TRBV20-1 and J usage is TRBJ2-3; weak D call: TRBD2 (5 bases). The CDR3 length is 15 residues. The V and J ends lost 0 bases and 3 bases respectively, with 13 bases between them. Germline assignment: CDR1 DFQATT and CDR2 SNEGSKA (reference sequence). DNA for the CDR3: TGCAGTGCTAGAGAAGGTAGCGCCAAGACAGATACGCAGTATTTT. This encodes CSAREGSAKTDTQYF.